The 8 T cell receptor beta chains in this list originate from one sample, sequenced in a study of graft-versus-host responses after intestinal transplantation. Repertoires were generated with immunoSEQ multiplex PCR, while TCRdb's copy carries only in-frame clones and drops some. The sample shows more than 95,000 clones, more than 85% of them seen only once. What these receptors recognize is not known. Here the sequenced sample was unstimulated CD4+ T cells sorted from spleen or lymph node cells, taken before intestinal transplant. These receptors originate from a human donor who received an intestinal transplant.

The chain is built from TRBV29-1 and TRBJ1-1; 7 bases match TRBD1. V was pared by 7 bases and J by 1 base, with 6 bases of the junction left unmatched. Per the germline V gene, CDR1 is SQVTM and CDR2 is ANQGSEA. CDR3 length: 13 residues. The CDR3 coding sequence is TGCAGCGCCTTGGACAGGACGAACACTGAAGCTTTCTTT. Translated, it gives CSALDRTNTEAFF.

V gene TRBV10-3 combines with J gene TRBJ2-7, with 8 bases identical to TRBD1. V shed 6 bases and J 5 bases; nucleotides not matched to a gene: 6. The CDR3 extends over 13 amino acids. CDR1 ENHRY and CDR2 SYGVKD come from the germline V gene. The CDR3 region has the DNA TGTGCCATCAGAAGGACAGGGTCGGACGAGCAGTACTTC. It translates to CAIRRTGSDEQYF.

This clone was detected once. The V gene is TRBV10-2, the J gene TRBJ2-5; TRBD2 agrees at 13 bases. This CDR3 is built from 16 residues. J lost 5 bases, V lost 1 base, and 4 bases had no gene match. The germline gives CDR1 WSHSY, CDR2 SAAADI. For the CDR3, the DNA is TGCGCCAGCAGTGAGTGGACTAGCGGGAGTCGGGAGACCCAGTACTTC. Amino acids: CASSEWTSGSRETQYF.

The V and J genes are TRBV6-5 and TRBJ2-7, with a tentative D call TRBD2 (6 bases). V lost 6 bases, J lost 0 bases, and 12 bases lay in between. Germline CDR1 and CDR2: MNHEY and SVGAGI. The CDR3 runs to 14 residues. The CDR3 DNA sequence: TGTGCCAGCAGCCTGGCGGGAAGCTCCTACGAGCAGTACTTC. Amino acids: CASSLAGSSYEQYF.

The chain couples TRBV5-1 to TRBJ1-4, with D perhaps matching TRBD1 (6 bases). The V and J ends lost 0 bases and 8 bases respectively, with 11 bases between them. CDR1 and CDR2 from the germline V gene are SGHRS and YFSETQ. The CDR3 length is 14 residues. CDR3 residues: CASSLAQGGEKLFF. The CDR3 bases are TGCGCCAGCAGCTTGGCACAGGGAGGCGAAAAACTGTTTTTT.

On this clone: This sample includes further DNA sequences coding for the same CDR3. The chain joins TRBV5-6 to TRBJ2-1, with D possibly matching TRBD2 (5 bases). Germline loops: CDR1 SGHDT, CDR2 YYEEEE. The CDR3 contains 16 residues. Deletions cut 2 bases from V and 0 bases from J, with 12 bases between. The CDR3 DNA reads TGTGCCAGCAGCTTAGGGAGACATAGCTCCTACAATGAGCAGTTCTTC. It specifies CASSLGRHSSYNEQFF.

The V and J genes are TRBV9 and TRBJ2-5; D possibly corresponds to TRBD2 (6 bases). Deletions cut 0 bases from V and 5 bases from J, with 11 bases between. Germline-derived CDR1 and CDR2 are SGDLS and YYNGEE. The CDR3 is made up of 14 amino acids. The CDR3 coding sequence is TGTGCCAGCAGCGTAGCGGGAGCGTGGGAGACCCAGTACTTC. Translating it yields CASSVAGAWETQYF.

The chain recombines TRBV21-1 with TRBJ2-5; the table's D call, TRBD2, has no DNA check behind it. TRBJ2-7 matches the DNA end more closely, so the J call is doubtful. TRBV21-1 is a documented pseudogene. The CDR3 is 19 residues long. This CDR3 reads CASSSRRREGLRADYEQYF. The DNA for the CDR3 is TGTGCCAGCAGCTCGCGGCGACGGGAGGGCCTTCGAGCCGACTACGAGCAGTACTTC.